This entry describes one TCR beta chain. Clones were sequenced by immunoSEQ multiplex PCR, and TCRdb holds only the in-frame ones, with some missing. The sample records 400,000 to 600,000 clones, 70% to 80% being singletons. This sample is drawn from a study of shared clonotypes between healthy human individuals. The CDR3 is 15 amino acids. Losses at the gene ends were 0 bases for V and 2 bases for J; bases not matched to a gene: 3. Germline V CDR1 and CDR2: KGHSH, LQKENI. Sequencing used PBMCs. This receptor was obtained from a woman aged 40 to 50 in good health. Some clones in this sample may be carry-over from other donors' samples. The chain is built from TRBV18 and TRBJ2-5; 7 bases map to TRBD2. The CDR3 nucleotides are TGTGCCAGCTCACCACCGGGACTACCACAAGAGACCCAGTACTTC. It is translated as CASSPPGLPQETQYF.